The text below deals with one T cell receptor (beta chain). As yet, its antigen is unknown. The sample belongs to a study of CD8 T cells in ankylosing spondylitis. Study observations and caveats: A CD8+ phenotype characterized the disease-linked clones, which were relatively rare in peripheral blood. Ankylosing spondylitis blood appeared to be characterized by a TCR beta motif of about 8 highly homologous variants.

Making use of molecular barcodes, quantitative 5'-RACE generated TCR beta libraries. TCRdb re-analysed the 5' RACE reads in MiXCR, keeping a single row per CDR3 protein. The sample holds about 300,000 distinct CDR3 sequences, around 20% seen once. The CDR3 contains 15 residues. Germline CDR1 is SGHRS and CDR2 is YFSETQ. V was trimmed by 0 bases and J by 7 bases, leaving 14 bases between them. This sequence originates from a female donor with ankylosing spondylitis or in good health (not recorded which). The chain is built from TRBV5-1 and TRBJ2-1; D may be TRBD2 (6 bases). The sample consisted of blood, either unsorted or a sorted T cell fraction (not recorded which). The CDR3 DNA is TGCGCCAGCAGCTTGGTACCGGGAGTATTGAATGAGCAGTTCTTC. Translated, it gives CASSLVPGVLNEQFF.